The 26 T cell receptor beta chains below come from one sample, sequenced in a study of control samples from healthy donors and cancer patients. Assay: immunoSEQ multiplex PCR; the TCRdb copy retains only in-frame clones and omits some. The table shows under 140,000 clones, with 88% occurring only once. Material: PBMCs. The receptors come from a woman aged 60-70 years with lung cancer.

This chain joins TRBV2 and TRBJ1-2; TRBD1 might be the D (6 bases). Germline V gene data show CDR1 as SNHLY and CDR2 as FYNNEI. CDR3 length: 13 amino acids. The germline V and J ends were trimmed by 7 bases and 11 bases, with 20 bases remaining between them. The chain's CDR3 is CASTMDSPSLYTF. The CDR3 DNA follows: TGTGCCAGCACGATGGACAGTCCATCCTTGTACACCTTC.

This chain connects TRBV6-2 or TRBV6-3 to TRBJ2-3; D gene unclear. Between the trimmed V and J ends, which lost 0 bases and 2 bases, there was a span of 15 bases. This CDR3 has 17 amino acids. Germline assignment: CDR1 MNHEY and CDR2 SVGEGT. The CDR3 is CASSYSTVAASTDTQYF. DNA for the CDR3: TGTGCCAGCAGTTACTCGACTGTGGCGGCTTCCACAGATACGCAGTATTTT.

V is TRBV5-5 and J is TRBJ2-5; D not certain. The CDR3 loop spans 13 amino acids. The V gene lost 4 bases and the J gene lost 2 bases, with 9 bases spanning the gap. The germline gives CDR1 SGHKS, CDR2 YYEKEE (reference sequence). Here the CDR3 reads CASSLPAQETQYF. CDR3 nucleotides: TGTGCCAGCAGCCTACCGGCTCAAGAGACCCAGTACTTC.

This rearrangement joins TRBV18 to TRBJ2-1, with D hard to call. V was pared by 3 bases and J by 0 bases, with 9 bases between. This CDR3 has 15 residues. The germline gives CDR1 KGHSH, CDR2 LQKENI. This CDR3 reads CASSPTLSSYNEQFF. The CDR3 coding sequence is TGTGCCAGCTCACCGACTTTGAGCTCCTACAATGAGCAGTTCTTC.

The J gene is TRBJ1-2, the V gene TRBV6-5; tentatively, D is TRBD1 (5 bases). Looked up from germline, CDR1 is MNHEY and CDR2 is SVGAGI. The CDR3 has 15 amino acids. The V and J ends lost 0 bases and 4 bases respectively, with 12 bases between them. The CDR3: CASSYSFGQLYGYTF. The CDR3 DNA reads TGTGCCAGCAGTTACTCTTTTGGACAACTCTATGGCTACACCTTC.

The chain combines TRBV12-3 or TRBV12-4 with TRBJ1-5; tentatively, D is TRBD1 (6 bases). Trimming stripped 6 bases from V and 11 bases from J, with 17 bases between. This CDR3 has 13 amino acids. The CDR3 DNA reads as TGTGCCAGCAGCCAAGACTGGGCAGGGGCCCAGCATTTT. Amino acid sequence: CASSQDWAGAQHF.

This sequence joins TRBV11-2 and TRBJ2-5, with 8 bases aligning to TRBD1. Trimming at V came to 4 bases and at J to 4 bases, leaving 5 bases not matched to a gene. The germline V gene encodes CDR1 SGHAT and CDR2 FQNNGV. CDR3 size: 14 residues. Here the CDR3 DNA reads TGTGCCAGCAGCTCAGGACAGGGACGAGAGACCCAGTACTTC. It codes for CASSSGQGRETQYF.

Worth noting for this clone: The same CDR3 also results from other DNA sequences found in this sample. This chain connects TRBV11-2 to TRBJ2-1; tentatively, D is TRBD1 or TRBD2 (7 bases each). V lost 2 bases, J lost 0 bases, and 11 bases lay in between. Germline values: CDR1 SGHAT, CDR2 FQNNGV. CDR3 size: 16 residues. The CDR3 sequence is CASSLRGDSSYNEQFF. The CDR3 DNA sequence: TGTGCCAGCAGCTTACGGGGGGACAGCTCCTACAATGAGCAGTTCTTC.

There are a few counts of this clone. V usage is TRBV6-2 or TRBV6-3 and J usage is TRBJ2-2, with D perhaps matching TRBD2 (7 bases). The germline V and J ends were trimmed by 5 bases and 3 bases, with 25 bases remaining between them. The CDR3 spans 19 residues. Germline-derived CDR1 and CDR2 are MNHEY and SVGEGT. The CDR3 region has the DNA TGTGCCAGCAGTGCCTACTCCCTTCTGGCGGGGGCCCACACCGGGGAGCTGTTTTTT. Translation: CASSAYSLLAGAHTGELFF.

This chain connects TRBV7-9 to TRBJ2-5; 12 nucleotides line up with TRBD2. The CDR3 is made up of 19 amino acids. The germline gives CDR1 SEHNR, CDR2 FQNEAQ (reference sequence). Germline trimming cut 3 bases from V and 1 base from J; bases unmatched to any gene: 12. The CDR3 protein is CASSLTPRSGLAGQETQYF. The CDR3 DNA sequence: TGTGCCAGCAGCTTGACCCCCCGATCGGGACTAGCGGGCCAAGAGACCCAGTACTTC.

This clone has a single count. V and J are TRBV6-5 and TRBJ1-1; possible D gene TRBD1, 5 bases. This CDR3 is 13 amino acids long. Trimming removed 6 bases at V and 6 bases at J, with 14 bases between. In germline, CDR1 is MNHEY, CDR2 SVGAGI. CDR3 in amino acids: CASRDQGSSEAFF. DNA for the CDR3: TGTGCCAGCAGGGATCAGGGCTCCTCTGAAGCTTTCTTT.

The J gene is TRBJ2-5, the V gene TRBV7-9; the match to TRBD1 covers 8 bases. CDR1 is SEHNR and CDR2 is FQNEAQ in the germline V gene (reference sequence). This CDR3 spans 14 amino acids. J gave up 1 base and V 6 bases, and 4 bases lay outside the gene matches. In nucleotides, the CDR3 is TGTGCCAGCAGTCGACAGGGGATCCAAGAGACCCAGTACTTC. Translation: CASSRQGIQETQYF.

The chain recombines TRBV7-8 with TRBJ2-7; TRBD1 matches 12 bases. The length of the CDR3 is 23 residues. V shed 5 bases, J shed 2 bases, and the junction held 28 bases outside the gene matches. Germline V gene sequence: CDR1 SGHVS, CDR2 FQNEAQ. This chain's CDR3 is CASSRKYRILRDRGPGATYEQYF. CDR3 DNA: TGTGCCAGCAGCCGAAAATATCGGATACTCCGGGACAGGGGGCCTGGGGCGACCTACGAGCAGTACTTC.

The chain uses TRBV2 and TRBJ1-1; D is unresolved. With 4 bases removed from V and 1 base from J, the gap between germline ends came to 7 bases. Germline V gene lookup returns CDR1 SNHLY and CDR2 FYNNEI. The length of the CDR3 is 13 residues. For the CDR3, the DNA is TGTGCCAGCAGTGGCAGCTGGAACACTGAAGCTTTCTTT. Encoded protein: CASSGSWNTEAFF.

This chain uses TRBV6-5 with TRBJ1-2; D is undetermined. The V gene's germline CDR1 is MNHEY and CDR2 SVGAGI. Trimming took 6 bases from V and 4 from J, leaving 6 bases between them. CDR3 size: 11 residues. CDR3 sequence reads: CASSYSYGYTF. Here the CDR3 DNA reads TGTGCCAGCAGCTACAGCTATGGCTACACCTTC.

The chain employs TRBV5-1 and TRBJ2-1; possibly TRBD1 for D (6 bases). The germline V gene has CDR1 SGHRS and CDR2 YFSETQ. The CDR3 contains 15 residues. With 5 bases removed from V and 0 bases from J, the gap between germline ends came to 12 bases. This CDR3 reads CASRVAGDSYNEQFF. The CDR3, as DNA: TGCGCCAGCAGGGTTGCAGGGGACTCCTACAATGAGCAGTTCTTC.

Comment on this clone: Germline and junction disagree at one end, which may indicate a read error. The CDR3 sequence is CASSLGQRNSPLHF. The CDR3 DNA reads as TGTGCTAGCAGCTTAGGTCAGAGGAATTCACCCCTCCACTTT. The chain employs TRBV11-2 and TRBJ1-6; unclear D gene. The CDR3 is 14 residues long. From germline, CDR1 is SGHAT and CDR2 FQNNGV. Variable domain in full (rest from reference TRBV11-2 and TRBJ1-6): EAGVAQSPRYKIIEKRQSVAFWCNPISGHATLYWYQQILGQGPKLLIQFQNNGVVDDSQLPKDRFSAERLKGVDSTLKIQPAKLEDSAVYLCASSLGQRNSPLHFGNGTRLTVT.

This clone was seen a handful of times. The chain combines TRBV27 with TRBJ2-7; TRBD1 matches 9 bases. The CDR3 covers 14 residues. CDR1 MNHEY and CDR2 SMNVEV come from the germline V gene (reference sequence). The V gene end was trimmed by 3 bases and the J gene end by 3 bases; junction bases not matched to a gene: 3. The CDR3 sequence: CASSLMGQGYEQYF. As DNA, the CDR3 is TGTGCCAGCAGTTTGATGGGACAGGGCTACGAGCAGTACTTC.

The count of this clone is one. This chain connects TRBV6-6 to TRBJ2-2; D not resolved. CDR1 is MNHNY and CDR2 is SVGAGI in the germline V gene (reference sequence). V gave up 2 bases and J gave up 0 bases, with 10 bases separating them. This CDR3 has 16 amino acids. In DNA, the CDR3 is TGTGCCAGCAGTTACGGAAGCAGGCCGAACACCGGGGAGCTGTTTTTT. As protein: CASSYGSRPNTGELFF.

There are a few counts of this clone. The V and J genes are TRBV6-5 and TRBJ2-5, with TRBD2 matching over 8 bases. Unmatched junction bases numbered 11, after V lost 3 bases and J lost 5 bases. CDR1 MNHEY and CDR2 SVGAGI come from the germline V gene. CDR3 length equals 16 residues. CDR3: CASSYFPGLGLETQYF. The CDR3, as DNA: TGTGCCAGCAGTTATTTTCCGGGACTAGGGCTGGAGACCCAGTACTTC.

V usage is TRBV5-8 and J usage is TRBJ1-1; D is possibly TRBD1 (5 bases). Germline V gene data show CDR1 as SGHTS and CDR2 as YDEGEE. This CDR3 has 15 amino acids. The germline V and J ends were trimmed by 4 bases and 2 bases, with 15 bases remaining between them. The CDR3 sequence: CASSHITGGNTEAFF. The DNA of the CDR3 is TGTGCCAGCAGCCATATCACGGGGGGAAACACTGAAGCTTTCTTT.

V gene TRBV4-2 combines with J gene TRBJ2-7, with 7 bases matching TRBD2. CDR1 LGHNA and CDR2 YNFKEQ come from the germline V gene. With 0 bases clipped from V and 1 base from J, the junction kept 6 bases outside the gene matches. This CDR3 comprises 16 residues. The CDR3 loop reads CASSQEGGRLSYEQYF. Written as DNA, the CDR3 is TGTGCCAGCAGCCAAGAAGGCGGGAGACTATCCTACGAGCAGTACTTC.

In its sample, this clone was seen a few times. The chain has TRBV15 and TRBJ1-2, with D perhaps matching TRBD1 (5 bases). Trimming took 3 bases from V and 2 from J, leaving 16 bases between them. The CDR3 is 16 amino acids. From germline, CDR1 is LNHNV and CDR2 YYDKDF (reference sequence). The chain's CDR3 is CATSSTWDGSNYGYTF. CDR3 nucleotide sequence: TGTGCCACCAGCAGCACCTGGGACGGGTCGAACTATGGCTACACCTTC.

J is TRBJ1-3 and V is TRBV7-2; 7 bases are shared with TRBD1. This CDR3 spans 15 amino acids. Germline V gene data show CDR1 as SGHTA and CDR2 as FQGNSA. The V segment lost 3 bases and the J segment 0 bases; nucleotides outside the gene matches: 2. CDR3 residues: CASSFGTASGNTIYF. In DNA, the CDR3 is TGTGCCAGCAGCTTCGGGACAGCCTCTGGAAACACCATATATTTT.

The chain employs TRBV5-1 and TRBJ2-2, with D tentatively TRBD1 (5 bases). This CDR3 spans 15 amino acids. The V and J ends lost 2 bases and 4 bases respectively, with 12 bases between them. Germline values: CDR1 SGHRS, CDR2 YFSETQ. The CDR3 DNA sequence: TGCGCCAGCAGCTTTGGCAGGGAAACCACCGGGGAGCTGTTTTTT. It is translated as CASSFGRETTGELFF.

The chain has TRBV6-5 and TRBJ1-2; D gene unclear. The CDR3 length is 15 residues. Germline values: CDR1 MNHEY, CDR2 SVGAGI. Trimming removed 2 bases from V and 5 bases from J, with 15 bases in between. The CDR3: CASSYGITEGYGYTF. The CDR3 region has the DNA TGTGCCAGCAGTTACGGAATTACAGAAGGGTATGGCTACACCTTC.